Listed here are 20 T cell receptor beta chains from one sample, sequenced in a study of cytomegalovirus exposure and HLA in healthy donors. PCR used 60 Vbeta primers and 13 Jbeta primers. The assay was immunoSEQ multiplex PCR, and TCRdb's table has in-frame clones only and misses some. Among roughly 120,000 clones listed, more than 65% were seen once. Specimen: PBMCs. These receptors were taken from a middle-aged woman in good health and CMV-seropositive.

The chain employs TRBV19 and TRBJ2-3; the match to TRBD2 covers 9 bases. The CDR3 has 15 residues. The germline gives CDR1 LNHDA, CDR2 SQIVND (reference sequence). J gave up 3 bases and V 3 bases, and 4 bases lay outside the gene matches. The CDR3 DNA sequence: TGTGCCAGTAGTATGGGTAGCGGGAGAACAGATACGCAGTATTTT. The encoded protein is CASSMGSGRTDTQYF.

The chain is built from TRBV5-1 and TRBJ1-1; tentatively, D is TRBD1 (6 bases). The germline gives CDR1 SGHRS, CDR2 YFSETQ. V lost 2 bases and J lost 11, with 22 bases in between. This CDR3 region has 15 residues. This CDR3 is CASSFDPYREIEAFF. The CDR3 coding sequence is TGCGCCAGCAGCTTCGACCCGTACAGGGAAATTGAGGCTTTCTTT.

The chain couples TRBV7-8 to TRBJ2-3, with D perhaps matching TRBD2 (6 bases). Trimming removed 3 bases at V and 3 bases at J, with 13 bases between. Germline lookup yields CDR1 SGHVS and CDR2 FQNEAQ. The CDR3 covers 15 residues. Written as DNA, the CDR3 is TGTGCCAGCAGCTTGTCGGGAGTAATGACAGATACGCAGTATTTT. Translating gives CASSLSGVMTDTQYF.

Only one count was recorded for this clone. The chain employs TRBV18 and TRBJ1-3, with unresolved D. The length of the CDR3 is 15 residues. V was cut by 2 bases and J by 0 bases, with 8 bases left in between. The V gene's germline CDR1 is KGHSH and CDR2 LQKENI. In nucleotides, the CDR3 is TGTGCCAGCTCACCAACAGCCAGCTCTGGAAACACCATATATTTT. It is translated as CASSPTASSGNTIYF.

This chain uses TRBV30 with TRBJ1-4; D remains unclear. V lost 0 bases, J lost 8 bases, and 13 bases lay in between. The CDR3 consists of 14 residues. Germline CDR1 reads GTSNPN; CDR2 reads SVGIG (reference sequence). CDR3 in amino acids: CAWSVGGGNEKLFF. CDR3 sequence (DNA): TGTGCCTGGAGTGTAGGCGGCGGGAACGAAAAACTGTTTTTT.

The V call is TRBV5-1, the J call TRBJ2-1, with D possibly TRBD2 on 6 matching bases. Trimming removed 9 bases at V and 3 bases at J, with 22 bases between. This CDR3 is 16 amino acids long. Germline-derived CDR1 and CDR2 are SGHRS and YFSETQ. Here the CDR3 DNA reads TGCGCCACTAGCGTCGGGCGGGACGCTGGCTACAATGAGCAGTTCTTC. Protein sequence: CATSVGRDAGYNEQFF.

V usage is TRBV5-1 and J usage is TRBJ2-1, with D unclear. Trimming removed 5 bases at V and 4 bases at J, with 13 bases between. Per germline, CDR1 SGHRS and CDR2 YFSETQ. The CDR3 consists of 14 residues. The DNA of the CDR3 is TGCGCCAGCAGATATCAGGATAAGTACAATGAGCAGTTCTTC. Translated, it gives CASRYQDKYNEQFF.

The chain uses TRBV7-2 and TRBJ2-1; 14 bases agree with TRBD2. Germline V gives CDR1 SGHTA, CDR2 FQGNSA. This CDR3 is built from 17 residues. Losses at the gene ends were 3 bases for V and 7 bases for J; bases not matched to a gene: 8. CDR3 in DNA: TGTGCCAGCAGCTTCCTCCGGACTAGCGGGAGGAGTAATGAGCAGTTCTTC. Translated: CASSFLRTSGRSNEQFF.

V usage is TRBV5-1 and J usage is TRBJ2-2; D remains ambiguous. V gave up 5 bases and J gave up 9 bases, with 11 bases separating them. Per the germline V gene, CDR1 is SGHRS and CDR2 is YFSETQ. This CDR3 is 12 amino acids long. The CDR3 nucleotides read TGCGCCAGCAGTCTGACAAGCTGGGAGCTGTTTTTT. Translation gives CASSLTSWELFF.

The chain carries TRBV19 and TRBJ1-4, with D possibly TRBD1 on 5 matching bases. Germline CDR1 LNHDA, CDR2 SQIVND (reference sequence). CDR3 length: 14 residues. The V end was cut by 5 bases, the J end by 6 bases, with 13 bases between. DNA for the CDR3: TGTGCCAGTAGTGTCCAGGGTAATGATGAAAAACTGTTTTTT. The encoded protein is CASSVQGNDEKLFF.

The CDR3 protein is CASSAQGLSYNEQFF. The CDR3 nucleotides are TGTGCCAGCAGCGCACAGGGTCTCTCCTACAATGAGCAGTTCTTC. V and J are TRBV9 and TRBJ2-1, with a tentative D call TRBD1 (6 bases). The CDR3 totals 15 residues. Trimming pared 3 bases from V and 0 bases from J, leaving 10 bases between. Germline V gives CDR1 SGDLS, CDR2 YYNGEE. Complete variable domain (other parts from reference TRBV9 and TRBJ2-1): DSGVTQTPKHLITATGQRVTLRCSPRSGDLSVYWYQQSLDQGLQFLIQYYNGEERAKGNILERFSAQQFPDLHSELNLSSLELGDSALYFCASSAQGLSYNEQFFGPGTRLTVL.

This chain links TRBV11-2 with TRBJ2-7; TRBD2 matches at 10 bases. The V gene end was trimmed by 6 bases and the J gene end by 7 bases; junction bases not matched to a gene: 12. Germline CDR1 and CDR2: SGHAT and FQNNGV. CDR3 length equals 15 residues. For the CDR3, the DNA is TGTGCCAGCAGACTTAACCTAGCGGGAGTGTGGGAGCAGTACTTC. Translation gives CASRLNLAGVWEQYF.

The rearrangement links TRBV28 to TRBJ2-3; tentatively, D is TRBD2 (8 bases). The CDR3 spans 16 residues. The germline V gene has CDR1 MDHEN and CDR2 SYDVKM. Trimming left V 4 bases short and J 4 bases short, with 18 bases between. The CDR3 DNA reads as TGTGCCAGCAGTTCCCCGGGAGGGGGCTCCCCAGATACGCAGTATTTT. Amino acid sequence: CASSSPGGGSPDTQYF.

The gene calls are TRBV25-1 and TRBJ1-2, with D maybe TRBD1 (5 bases). V was trimmed by 2 bases and J by 8 bases, leaving 15 bases between them. Germline assignment: CDR1 MGHDK and CDR2 SYGVNS. This CDR3 spans 14 amino acids. The CDR3, as DNA: TGTGCCAGCAGTGAAGTAGGCAGGGCGGGAGGCTACACCTTC. It is translated as CASSEVGRAGGYTF.

This clone was seen a single time. The CDR3 DNA sequence: TGTGCCAGCAGGTCAGCGGGAGGCCCAGATACGCAGTATTTT. It is translated as CASRSAGGPDTQYF. The chain uses TRBV7-3 and TRBJ2-3, with 9 bases fitting TRBD2. The CDR3 length is 14 residues. Germline V gene lookup returns CDR1 SGHTA and CDR2 FQGTGA. V shed 6 bases and J 4 bases; nucleotides not matched to a gene: 5.

This sequence joins TRBV11-2 and TRBJ2-2, with unresolved D. The V end lost 1 base, the J end lost 4 bases, and 7 bases lay between the germline ends. Germline lookup yields CDR1 SGHAT and CDR2 FQNNGV. CDR3 size: 14 residues. CDR3 DNA sequence: TGTGCCAGCAGCTTAGTCCGTTCCACCGGGGAGCTGTTTTTT. It encodes CASSLVRSTGELFF.

The rearrangement joins TRBV28 to TRBJ1-6; D is perhaps TRBD1 (5 bases). V lost 6 bases, J lost 8 bases, and 17 bases lay in between. This CDR3 is built from 15 residues. Germline CDR1 is MDHEN and CDR2 is SYDVKM. The CDR3 loop reads CASSLTGTLDSPLHF. For the CDR3, the DNA is TGTGCCAGCAGCCTGACCGGGACTCTCGATTCACCCCTCCACTTT.

The gene calls are TRBV11-2 and TRBJ2-7; perhaps TRBD2 as D (5 bases). Germline V lookup: CDR1 SGHAT, CDR2 FQNNGV. The CDR3 runs 13 residues. V lost 2 bases and J lost 1, with 6 bases in between. In DNA form, the CDR3 reads TGTGCCAGCAGCTTAAGGGAGTCCTACGAGCAGTACTTC. Translation gives CASSLRESYEQYF.

DNA of the CDR3: TGTGCCAGCAGTGAAGACAGGGTCCACGAGCAGTACTTC. It translates to CASSEDRVHEQYF. The rearrangement links TRBV6-1 to TRBJ2-5, with D tentatively TRBD1 (6 bases). The DNA end is more similar to TRBJ2-7, so the J call may be wrong. CDR1 and CDR2 from the germline V gene are MNHNS and SASEGT. There are 13 residues in the CDR3.

The chain joins TRBV11-2 to TRBJ2-2; perhaps TRBD2 as D (6 bases). This CDR3 is built from 15 residues. V was shortened by 1 base and J by 2 bases, with 8 bases between the two germline ends. The germline V gene encodes CDR1 SGHAT and CDR2 FQNNGV. CDR3 residues: CASSLVGGNTGELFF. The CDR3 nucleotides read TGTGCCAGCAGCTTAGTCGGGGGTAACACCGGGGAGCTGTTTTTT.